The rows below give T cell receptor beta chains drawn from one sample of a study of T cells expressing NK-cell markers. For each CDR3 protein, TCRdb gives one entry from its re-call of the 5' RACE reads, without DNA. Recorded for this sample: around 140,000 distinct CDR3 sequences. The sequenced material came from blood T cells: a sorted CD56 or NKG2C T cell subset, CD4+ or CD8+ T cells, or bulk PBMC T cells (not recorded which). These receptors originate from a man younger than 35 in good health. Both conserved end residues are part of each CDR3. Fields, in order: J gene, V gene, CDR3 protein.

>TRBJ2-1|TRBV24-1
CATSDFQSVAGEQFF
>TRBJ1-5|TRBV2
CASSEAGGYSNQPQHF
>TRBJ2-5|TRBV7-2
CASSLEAGGTQYF
>TRBJ2-5|TRBV7-9
CASSTLPETQYF
>TRBJ1-5|TRBV7-9
CASSRGTGDQPQHF
>TRBJ2-2|TRBV6-2/TRBV6-3
CASSLDTGELFF
>TRBJ2-5|TRBV7-9
CASDMGGQETQYF
>TRBJ2-3|TRBV5-1
CASSLAGAGFTDTQYF
>TRBJ2-5|TRBV6-5
CASSYLRSEETQYF
>TRBJ2-1|TRBV11-3
CASAEGGTSSYNEQFF
>TRBJ2-4|TRBV7-2
CASSFSPGEYIQYF
>TRBJ2-1|TRBV5-6
CASRSSGRGYNEQFF
>TRBJ1-6|TRBV6-5
CASSYSGQDNSPLHF
>TRBJ2-5|TRBV6-2/TRBV6-3
CASSYSGLRETQYF
>TRBJ2-1|TRBV9
CASSVVAGASNEQFF
>TRBJ2-1|TRBV12-5
CASGLGLAVSSYNEQFF
>TRBJ2-7|TRBV29-1
CSVEDSRGRPYEQYF
>TRBJ2-1|TRBV28
CASRLLAGEAGEQFF
>TRBJ2-2|TRBV5-6
CASSRTSGTNTGELFF